These 26 T cell receptor beta chains were all obtained from the same sample, sequenced in a study of CD8+ T cells in alopecia areata. RNA, once extracted, was reverse transcribed into cDNA for use as the sequencing template. Libraries were prepared by immunoSEQ multiplex PCR; TCRdb keeps only in-frame clonotypes and omits some of them. Among under 130,000 clones listed, approximately 60% were seen once. Source material: CD4+ T cells sorted from blood. The receptor set was obtained from a human donor in good health.

Notes on this clone: A read error may account for a junction end that differs from germline. This chain uses TRBV6-6 with TRBJ1-4; 7 positions match TRBD1. The CDR3 covers 13 residues. From germline, CDR1 is MNHNY and CDR2 SVGAGI (reference sequence). The CDR3 coding sequence is TGTGCCAGCAGTGACCAGTACGGGGACAGAGGACTTTTT. This translates into CASSDQYGDRGLF.

V and J are TRBV4-2 and TRBJ1-5; no clear D gene. From germline, CDR1 is LGHNA and CDR2 YNFKEQ. The CDR3 is made up of 15 amino acids. The ends were cut back, 1 base at V and 4 bases at J, with 11 bases in the middle. The CDR3 DNA reads as TGTGCCAGCAGCCAAGGAGGTACGGTGAATCAGCCCCAGCATTTT. Amino acids: CASSQGGTVNQPQHF.

This clone turned up a few times. This sequence joins TRBV5-1 and TRBJ2-2; weak D call: TRBD2 (6 bases). Germline V CDR1 and CDR2: SGHRS, YFSETQ. V lost 4 bases to trimming and J lost 0 bases, with 13 bases between them. The CDR3 spans 16 residues. CDR3 sequence reads: CASSRGTGANTGELFF. CDR3 bases: TGCGCCAGCAGCCGGGGGACGGGCGCGAACACCGGGGAGCTGTTTTTT. The full variable domain, completed using reference TRBV5-1 and TRBJ2-2, is KAGVTQTPRYLIKTRGQQVTLSCSPISGHRSVSWYQQTPGQGLQFLFEYFSETQRNKGNFPGRFSGRQFSNSRSEMNVSTLELGDSALYLCASSRGTGANTGELFFGEGSRLTVL.

The V gene is TRBV19, the J gene TRBJ1-5, with no clear D. Germline V CDR1 and CDR2: LNHDA, SQIVND (reference sequence). The CDR3 runs 14 residues. V lost 5 bases to trimming and J lost 4 bases, with 12 bases between them. CDR3 DNA sequence: TGTGCCAGTAGTCTCCGGACGGGTAATCAGCCCCAGCATTTT. Translated, it gives CASSLRTGNQPQHF.

This rearrangement joins TRBV11-2 to TRBJ1-1; 9 bases are shared with TRBD1. Germline values: CDR1 SGHAT, CDR2 FQNNGV. J was trimmed by 0 bases and V by 5 bases; bases with no gene match: 4. The CDR3 is made up of 15 amino acids. CDR3 in amino acids: CASSAGQGLNTEAFF. DNA of the CDR3: TGTGCCAGCAGCGCCGGACAGGGGCTGAACACTGAAGCTTTCTTT.

A few counts support this clone. This chain connects TRBV13 to TRBJ1-3; 8 positions agree with TRBD1. CDR3 length equals 12 residues. Germline CDR1 PRHDT, CDR2 FYEKMQ (reference sequence). Trimming removed 5 bases from V and 14 bases from J; junction bases left unmatched: 8. CDR3 bases: TGTGCCAGCAGCCCTCGACAGGGGCCCTTATATTTT. Its protein is CASSPRQGPLYF.

V gene TRBV6-6 combines with J gene TRBJ2-1, with unresolved D. This CDR3 is built from 11 residues. The V end lost 10 bases, the J end lost 9 bases, and 13 bases lay between the germline ends. Germline V gene sequence: CDR1 MNHNY, CDR2 SVGAGI (reference sequence). In DNA, the CDR3 is TGTGCCACCACTCAATTCCTTGAGCAGTTCTTC. Protein product: CATTQFLEQFF.

This chain uses TRBV7-2 with TRBJ1-2; 11 bases match TRBD1. With 2 bases clipped from V and 4 bases from J, the junction kept 6 bases outside the gene matches. The CDR3 totals 16 residues. Germline assignment: CDR1 SGHTA and CDR2 FQGNSA. The DNA for the CDR3 is TGTGCCAGCAGCTTATACCCGGGACAGGGGGGCTATGGCTACACCTTC. As protein: CASSLYPGQGGYGYTF.

V usage is TRBV6-1 and J usage is TRBJ1-5; no clear D. Trimming removed 1 base from V and 13 bases from J, with 8 bases in between. CDR1 MNHNS and CDR2 SASEGT come from the germline V gene. The CDR3 has 11 residues. For the CDR3, the DNA is TGTGCCAGCAGTGAAGGCCGACGACAGCATTTT. It encodes CASSEGRRQHF.

V usage is TRBV6-1 and J usage is TRBJ2-1; the D is unclear. The CDR3 has 14 amino acids. Germline V gene lookup returns CDR1 MNHNS and CDR2 SASEGT. V was shortened by 7 bases and J by 1 base, with 11 bases between the two germline ends. CDR3: CASTRWGSYNEQFF. CDR3 bases: TGTGCCAGCACCCGGTGGGGTTCCTACAATGAGCAGTTCTTC.

The V gene is TRBV2, the J gene TRBJ2-5; 9 bases align to TRBD1. The J call is doubtful: the DNA matches TRBJ2-7 better. The CDR3 has 14 residues. The germline CDR1 and CDR2 sequences are SNHLY and FYNNEI. This CDR3 reads CASSKQGAVYEQYF. CDR3 DNA: TGTGCCAGCAGTAAACAGGGGGCAGTCTACGAGCAGTACTTC.

This chain joins TRBV5-1 and TRBJ2-7, with 9 bases that match TRBD1. After removal of 4 bases from V and 2 bases from J, the junction contained 4 bases not matched to a gene. Germline CDR1 reads SGHRS; CDR2 reads YFSETQ. The CDR3 consists of 14 residues. For the CDR3, the DNA is TGCGCCAGCAGCGGGACAGGGTGGACCTACGAGCAGTACTTC. Amino acids: CASSGTGWTYEQYF.

The chain is built from TRBV6-1 and TRBJ1-1; no firm D call. The V end was cut by 6 bases, the J end by 0 bases, with 8 bases between. From germline, CDR1 is MNHNS and CDR2 SASEGT. The CDR3 loop spans 13 amino acids. The CDR3 coding sequence is TGTGCCAGCAGACCACACATGAACACTGAAGCTTTCTTT. Amino acid sequence: CASRPHMNTEAFF.

V is TRBV4-2 and J is TRBJ2-5; D is unresolved. Trimming left V 2 bases short and J 3 bases short, with 7 bases between. This CDR3 is built from 13 residues. Germline values: CDR1 LGHNA, CDR2 YNFKEQ. The CDR3 loop is CASSQIEKETQYF. As DNA, the CDR3 is TGTGCCAGCAGCCAAATCGAGAAAGAGACCCAGTACTTC.

The chain recombines TRBV5-1 with TRBJ2-3; D not resolved. CDR1 is SGHRS, CDR2 YFSETQ, per germline. Trimming stripped 3 bases from V and 1 base from J, with 18 bases between. This CDR3 is 17 amino acids long. CDR3 DNA sequence: TGCGCCAGCAGCTGGCGGCTGACGGTGGCAGGCACAGATACGCAGTATTTT. Its protein product is CASSWRLTVAGTDTQYF.

Of note for this clone: Other DNA variants within this sample encode the same CDR3. V and J are TRBV29-1 and TRBJ1-2; 10 bases are a match to TRBD1. The germline gives CDR1 SQVTM, CDR2 ANQGSEA. The CDR3 length is 11 residues. V lost 6 bases, J lost 6 bases, and 1 base stayed unmatched. CDR3 DNA: TGCAGCGTCGGGACAGGGGATGGCTACACCTTC. As protein: CSVGTGDGYTF. The entire variable domain, with the rest obtained from reference TRBV29-1 and TRBJ1-2, is as follows: SAVISQKPSRDICQRGTSLTIQCQVDSQVTMMFWYRQQPGQSLTLIATANQGSEATYESGFVIDKFPISRPNLTFSTLTVSNMSPEDSSIYLCSVGTGDGYTFGSGTRLTVV.

This chain links TRBV2 with TRBJ2-3, with 9 positions matching TRBD1. From germline, CDR1 is SNHLY and CDR2 FYNNEI. Unmatched junction bases numbered 10, after V lost 8 bases and J lost 4 bases. This CDR3 region has 15 residues. CDR3 in DNA: TGTGCCAGCCGCCCTGGGACAGGGTTTCCAGATACGCAGTATTTT. Its translation: CASRPGTGFPDTQYF. Together with reference TRBV2 and TRBJ2-3, the CDR3 gives the full variable domain: EPEVTQTPSHQVTQMGQEVILRCVPISNHLYFYWYRQILGQKVEFLVSFYNNEISEKSEIFDDQFSVERPDGSNFTLKIRSTKLEDSAMYFCASRPGTGFPDTQYFGPGTRLTVL.

This clone has a single count. The rearrangement joins TRBV6-5 to TRBJ1-6, with 7 bases identical to TRBD1. The germline CDR1 and CDR2 sequences are MNHEY and SVGAGI. The CDR3 is 15 residues long. With V trimmed by 5 bases and J by 7 bases, 8 bases remained unmatched. For the CDR3, the DNA is TGTGCCAGCAGTGCACAGACAGGGAGGAATTCACCCCTCCACTTT. Its translation is CASSAQTGRNSPLHF.

V is TRBV18 and J is TRBJ2-7, with D uncertain. The germline V gene encodes CDR1 KGHSH and CDR2 LQKENI. The CDR3 consists of 12 residues. V was pared by 6 bases and J by 0 bases, with 6 bases between. The CDR3 bases are TGTGCCAGCTCGCCTAGCTCCTACGAGCAGTACTTC. Translated, it gives CASSPSSYEQYF.

This clone was found a few times. The J gene is TRBJ2-5, the V gene TRBV29-1; D is undetermined. CDR1 SQVTM and CDR2 ANQGSEA come from the germline V gene. V lost 5 bases and J lost 5, with 12 bases in between. This CDR3 is 12 amino acids long. The CDR3 sequence: CSVRAGGETQYF. In nucleotides, the CDR3 is TGCAGCGTTAGGGCCGGTGGGGAGACCCAGTACTTC.

Turning to this clone: Other nucleotide sequences from this sample produce the same CDR3. The chain links TRBV28 to TRBJ1-6; no firm D call. CDR1 is MDHEN, CDR2 SYDVKM, per germline. This CDR3 contains 14 residues. V gave up 2 bases and J gave up 7 bases, with 9 bases separating them. As DNA, the CDR3 is TGTGCCAGCAGTTTAGGGCCGGCCAATTCACCCCTCCACTTT. Its protein product is CASSLGPANSPLHF.

This clone was seen only a few times. The chain couples TRBV7-9 to TRBJ1-1; D ambiguous. Germline V gene data show CDR1 as SEHNR and CDR2 as FQNEAQ (reference sequence). The CDR3 sequence is 13 residues long. Trimming stripped 4 bases from V and 0 bases from J, with 6 bases between. The CDR3 nucleotides read TGTGCCAGCAGCTCCATCTTGAACACTGAAGCTTTCTTT. It yields the protein CASSSILNTEAFF.

The chain has TRBV5-4 and TRBJ1-2; D perhaps matches TRBD1 (6 bases). Trimming stripped 5 bases from V and 4 bases from J, with 15 bases between. The CDR3 is 14 residues long. Germline V lookup: CDR1 SGHNT, CDR2 YYREEE (reference sequence). CDR3 DNA: TGTGCCAGCAGGCCGGGGGGCTCGGGCTATGGCTACACCTTC. Translation gives CASRPGGSGYGYTF.

V and J are TRBV30 and TRBJ1-5; D is perhaps TRBD1 (5 bases). Trimming took 3 bases from V and 11 from J, leaving 14 bases between them. Germline CDR1 GTSNPN, CDR2 SVGIG (reference sequence). The CDR3 extends over 12 amino acids. CDR3 sequence reads: CAWSGQGGAQHF. CDR3 sequence (DNA): TGTGCCTGGAGCGGGCAGGGAGGGGCCCAGCATTTT.

This clone was seen more than once but under ten times. The chain has TRBV7-9 and TRBJ2-7; D gene unclear. This CDR3 has 14 residues. V was cut by 6 bases and J by 2 bases, with 14 bases left in between. CDR1 SEHNR and CDR2 FQNEAQ come from the germline V gene (reference sequence). The CDR3 DNA sequence: TGTGCCAGCAGTCAGAACGACGGTCCCTACGAGCAGTACTTC. Its protein is CASSQNDGPYEQYF.

The chain uses TRBV4-2 and TRBJ2-4; 7 nucleotides match TRBD2. Germline CDR1 and CDR2: LGHNA and YNFKEQ. This CDR3 contains 16 residues. Germline trimming cut 2 bases from V and 4 bases from J; bases unmatched to any gene: 8. CDR3: CASSQSGGSGKNIQYF. The CDR3 coding sequence is TGTGCCAGCAGCCAATCCGGGGGGAGTGGGAAAAACATTCAGTACTTC.